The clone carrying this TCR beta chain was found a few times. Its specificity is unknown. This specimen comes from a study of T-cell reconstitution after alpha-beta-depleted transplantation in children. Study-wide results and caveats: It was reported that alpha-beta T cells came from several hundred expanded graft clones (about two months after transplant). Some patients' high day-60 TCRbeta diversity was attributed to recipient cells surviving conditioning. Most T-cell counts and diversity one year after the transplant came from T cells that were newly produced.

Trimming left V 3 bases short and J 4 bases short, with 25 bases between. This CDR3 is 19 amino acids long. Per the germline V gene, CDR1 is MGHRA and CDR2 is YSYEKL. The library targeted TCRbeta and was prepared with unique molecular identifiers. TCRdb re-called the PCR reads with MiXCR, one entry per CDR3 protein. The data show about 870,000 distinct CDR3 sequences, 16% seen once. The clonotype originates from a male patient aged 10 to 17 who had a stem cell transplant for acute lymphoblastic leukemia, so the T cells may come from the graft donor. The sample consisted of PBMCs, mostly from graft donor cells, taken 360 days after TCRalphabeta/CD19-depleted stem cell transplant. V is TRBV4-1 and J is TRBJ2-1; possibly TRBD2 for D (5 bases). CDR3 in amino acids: CASSQLGAGVYRTYNEQFF. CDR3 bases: TGCGCCAGCAGCCAGTTAGGTGCTGGCGTGTATAGGACTTACAATGAGCAGTTCTTC.